This T cell receptor (beta chain) came from a study of T cell responses to AZD1222 COVID-19 vaccine. This clone was counted a single time. The assay was immunoSEQ multiplex PCR, and TCRdb's table has in-frame clones only and misses some. The data contain 150,000 to 200,000 clones, around 87% of them singletons. This clonotype originated in an adult who received the AZD1222 COVID-19 vaccine. The input for sequencing was peripheral blood, taken 28 days after the second AZD1222 dose.

The CDR3 here is CASSDQTKGGYTF. In DNA form, the CDR3 reads TGCGCCAGCAGTGACCAGACCAAAGGGGGCTACACCTTC. This chain uses TRBV10-2 with TRBJ1-2; D not resolved. V lost 3 bases to trimming and J lost 8 bases, with 13 bases between them. This CDR3 contains 13 residues. The germline gives CDR1 WSHSY, CDR2 SAAADI.